The text below deals with one T cell receptor (beta chain). The data were obtained in a study of blood T cell repertoires in COVID-19. TCRdb keeps only in-frame clones here, not all; method: immunoSEQ multiplex PCR. The sample holds 430,000 or so clones, roughly 88% seen once. This CDR3 region has 14 residues. Germline values: CDR1 SGHDN, CDR2 FVKESK. V was pared by 4 bases and J by 5 bases, with 8 bases of the junction left unmatched. The chain recombines TRBV14 with TRBJ2-7, with 7 bases that match TRBD1. Sequencing was done on a sample of PBMCs or T cells enriched from blood (not recorded which). This receptor was identified in a woman younger than 35 who had been exposed to COVID-19. The CDR3 here is CASSLFRDSHEQYF. CDR3 DNA sequence: TGTGCCAGCAGCCTCTTCCGGGACAGCCACGAGCAGTACTTC.